These T cell receptor beta chains were read from a single sample in a study of blood T cell repertoires in COVID-19. The method was immunoSEQ multiplex PCR; TCRdb's version includes in-frame clones alone and lacks a portion of them. The table has some 200,000 clones, approximately 84% seen once. Sequencing input: peripheral blood. Every receptor here comes from a woman aged 45-65 years with active or convalescent COVID-19. Both conserved end residues are part of each CDR3. D genes are given only for firm matches. Clone size is not always given. Where it is, it says once, few, many or a class for expanded clones.

>TRBJ1-2|TRBV5-1|TRBD1|few
CASSLGLGTGLYGYTF
TGCGCCAGCAGCTTGGGGCTCGGGACAGGCCTCTATGGCTACACCTTC
>TRBJ1-2|TRBV7-3|TRBD1|NA
CASSSGWGTGNYTF
TGTGCCAGCAGCTCTGGGTGGGGGACAGGGAACTACACCTTC
>TRBJ2-7|TRBV6-5|TRBD1|NA
CASRDTGTGTYEQYF
TGTGCCAGCAGAGATACCGGGACAGGGACCTACGAGCAGTACTTC
>TRBJ1-3|TRBV5-1|NA|NA
CASSFGGGNTIYF
TGCGCCAGCAGCTTCGGGGGTGGAAACACCATATATTTT
>TRBJ1-1|TRBV12-3/TRBV12-4|NA|NA
CASSPQRKAFF
TGTGCCAGCAGTCCCCAGCGAAAAGCTTTCTTT
>TRBJ2-2|TRBV5-1|NA|NA
CASSLVQNTGELFF
TGCGCCAGCAGCTTGGTACAGAACACCGGGGAGCTGTTTTTT
>TRBJ2-3|TRBV15|TRBD2|NA
CATSRDLAGGTDTQYF
TGTGCCACCAGCAGAGATCTCGCGGGAGGAACAGATACGCAGTATTTT
>TRBJ2-1|TRBV4-1|NA|NA
CASSQERRGQEQFF
TGCGCCAGCAGCCAAGAGAGGCGGGGCCAGGAGCAGTTCTTC
>TRBJ2-3|TRBV5-4|NA|NA
CASSARTQKDTQYF
TGTGCCAGCAGCGCCCGGACTCAAAAAGATACGCAGTATTTT
>TRBJ2-5|TRBV2|TRBD1|NA
CASSPGQGAETQYF
TGTGCCAGCAGCCCTGGACAGGGTGCAGAGACCCAGTACTTC
>TRBJ2-6|TRBV28|NA|NA
CASTQGSSGANVLTF
TGTGCCAGCACCCAGGGTAGCTCTGGGGCCAACGTCCTGACTTTC
>TRBJ1-5|TRBV3-1/TRBV3-2|TRBD1|once
CASSHPFLTGANSNQPQHF
TGTGCCAGCAGCCACCCCTTCTTAACAGGGGCTAATAGCAATCAGCCCCAGCATTTT
>TRBJ2-2|TRBV2|TRBD1|NA
CASTWDSFTGELFF
TGTGCCAGCACTTGGGACAGTTTCACCGGGGAGCTGTTTTTT
>TRBJ1-1|TRBV7-5|NA|NA
CVRSFTRGNTEAFF
TGTGTCAGAAGCTTCACTCGGGGGAACACTGAAGCTTTCTTT
>TRBJ1-5|TRBV27|NA|NA
CASSLASRVQPQHF
TGTGCCAGCAGTTTAGCGAGCCGGGTCCAGCCCCAGCATTTT
>TRBJ2-3|TRBV5-1|TRBD1|NA
CASSLVAGTGATDTQYF
TGCGCCAGCAGCTTGGTTGCCGGGACAGGGGCCACAGATACGCAGTATTTT
>TRBJ2-3|TRBV5-1|NA|NA
CASSPDASTDTQYF
TGCGCCAGCAGCCCCGATGCGAGCACAGATACGCAGTATTTT
>TRBJ1-4|TRBV28|NA|NA
CASSSPGKKLFF
TGTGCCAGCAGTTCGCCAGGGAAAAAACTGTTTTTT
>TRBJ1-5|TRBV28|NA|NA
CASSTGTKNQPQHF
TGTGCCAGCAGTACCGGGACAAAGAATCAGCCCCAGCATTTT
>TRBJ1-3|TRBV2|TRBD1|NA
CASTRDRTGPGNTIYF
TGTGCCAGCACCCGGGACCGGACAGGGCCTGGAAACACCATATATTTT
>TRBJ1-2|TRBV28|NA|NA
CASSFEVVGYGYTF
TGTGCCAGCAGTTTTGAGGTCGTGGGCTATGGCTACACCTTC
>TRBJ2-2|TRBV19|NA|NA
CASSIRGTGELFF
TGTGCCAGTAGTATCCGAGGAACCGGGGAGCTGTTTTTT
>TRBJ1-3|TRBV6-5|NA|NA
CASSRAAHDGNTIYF
TGTGCCAGCAGCCGAGCGGCTCATGATGGAAACACCATATATTTT
>TRBJ1-2|TRBV2|NA|NA
CASRPQLGYTF
TGTGCCAGCCGCCCCCAGTTGGGCTACACCTTC
>TRBJ1-1|TRBV28|NA|NA
CASAYREYTEAFF
TGTGCCAGCGCATACAGGGAATACACTGAAGCTTTCTTT
>TRBJ1-1|TRBV5-1|NA|NA
CASSLISGRGSGKAFF
TGCGCCAGCAGCTTGATTAGTGGCAGGGGTTCCGGTAAAGCTTTCTTT
>TRBJ1-3|TRBV5-6|NA|NA
CASSPLGSGNTIYF
TGTGCCAGCAGCCCCCTCGGCTCTGGAAACACCATATATTTT
>TRBJ1-2|TRBV15|TRBD1|NA
CATSRRRGQGSGYTF
TGTGCCACCAGCAGACGGCGGGGACAGGGGTCTGGCTACACCTTC
>TRBJ1-3|TRBV24-1|NA|NA
CATSDHRDTIYF
TGTGCCACCAGTGACCACCGGGACACCATATATTTT
>TRBJ2-1|TRBV6-4|TRBD2|NA
CASSDSRGLAGASDEQFF
TGTGCCAGCAGTGACTCTAGGGGACTAGCGGGGGCATCTGATGAGCAGTTCTTC
>TRBJ2-3|TRBV5-1|TRBD2|NA
CASSRRASGGLDTQYF
TGCGCCAGCAGCCGGAGGGCTAGCGGGGGGCTAGATACGCAGTATTTT
>TRBJ1-2|TRBV5-5|NA|once
CASSLAGASRIGYTF
TGTGCCAGCAGCTTGGCAGGGGCCTCCAGAATTGGCTACACCTTC
>TRBJ2-1|TRBV18|NA|NA
CASSLPTRDKQFF
TGTGCCAGCTCACTTCCCACCCGGGATAAGCAGTTCTTC
>TRBJ2-3|TRBV4-1|NA|NA
CASSQVNFLLTDTQYF
TGCGCCAGCAGCCAAGTCAACTTTCTACTCACAGATACGCAGTATTTT
>TRBJ1-2|TRBV3-1/TRBV3-2|NA|NA
CASSPSTGGYTF
TGTGCCAGCAGCCCCTCCACGGGGGGCTACACCTTC
>TRBJ2-1|TRBV5-1|TRBD1|NA
CASSLAPLVQGAIDEQFF
TGCGCCAGCAGCTTGGCCCCCCTAGTACAGGGGGCCATCGATGAGCAGTTCTTC
>TRBJ1-5|TRBV3-1/TRBV3-2|TRBD1|NA
CASSQDRLQGAHNQPQHF
TGTGCCAGCAGCCAAGATCGGCTACAGGGGGCCCACAATCAGCCCCAGCATTTT
>TRBJ1-2|TRBV27|TRBD1|NA
CASSTRTGTDYGYTF
TGTGCCAGCAGTACCCGGACAGGGACTGACTATGGCTACACCTTC
>TRBJ2-6|TRBV5-6|NA|NA
CASRVRQAFSGANVLTF
TGTGCCAGCAGGGTTCGGCAGGCGTTCTCTGGGGCCAACGTCCTGACTTTC
>TRBJ1-2|TRBV28|NA|NA
CASRRGRNYGYTF
TGTGCCAGCAGGCGCGGGCGGAACTATGGCTACACCTTC
>TRBJ1-4|TRBV28|NA|few
CASSLPGSNEKLFF
TGTGCCAGCAGTCTCCCAGGGTCTAATGAAAAACTGTTTTTT
>TRBJ2-3|TRBV28|NA|medium-sized
CASSPETATDTQYF
TGTGCCAGCAGTCCTGAGACAGCCACAGATACGCAGTATTTT
>TRBJ1-4|TRBV5-5|NA|NA
CASSLRGTNEKLFF
TGTGCCAGCAGCTTGAGGGGAACTAATGAAAAACTGTTTTTT